This T cell receptor beta chain was profiled in a study of T cells in Graves' hyperthyroidism and ophthalmopathy (dated by TCRdb to the late 2010s). At the level of the whole study: Peripheral blood was collected at initial diagnosis, before any treatment. TCR V-J signatures able to tell the groups apart were searched for in a discovery cohort of 90 to 100 patients, of whom more than 40 had Graves' ophthalmopathy and about 55 had stable Graves' hyperthyroidism. An independent validation cohort of about 19 hyperthyroidism patients and over 15 patients who later progressed to ophthalmopathy tested prospective prediction of ophthalmopathy. The 85 to 100 discovery patients were randomly split 7:3 into training and test sets. Thyroid tissue and blood T-cell repertoires from roughly six Graves' hyperthyroidism patients were also compared in the study. After sampling, hyperthyroidism patients received methimazole starting at 30 mg daily, and ophthalmopathy patients received high-dose intravenous methylprednisolone. The paper describes TCR Vbeta CDR3 sequencing of more than 120 peripheral blood samples, made up of about 41 ophthalmopathy patients, over 70 hyperthyroidism patients and roughly 17 progressor patients.

TCR beta CDR3 regions were amplified from RNA transcripts. For the first round of RT-PCR on the TCR CDR3, the HTBI primer set was used together with the Qiagen OneStep RT-PCR kit. The libraries were constructed in a second round of multiplex PCR and then size-selected and purified. Paired-end sequencing of the libraries was performed with 100 bp reads on an Illumina HiSeq2000. As for the authors' bioinformatics: SOAPnuke was used to process the raw data, removing reads that contained adapters or uncalled bases, had a mean Phred below 15, or lacked an exact match to the constant primer or identifier. COPE v1.2.5 was used to merge the high-quality paired reads, and each unique nucleotide sequence was defined as a clonotype. Clonotypes were aligned to IMGT TRBV, TRBD and TRBJ reference segments using MiTCR v1.1. Analysis was restricted to V-J combinations with a frequency above 0.0001, which covered 99% to 99.2% of repertoires. The TCS score was defined as F50 (clonal expansion) divided by E x V (chaos), with BLOSUM62-based TCRdist calculated between CDR3 peptides within each V-J. Welch's t-statistics and random forest reduced fewer than 600 V-J features to about 12, which were used in a naive Bayes classifier (R e1071). TCRdb reprocessing: public reads trimmed at Q25 with fastp, clones called with MiXCR, in-frame beta chains kept. Each entry merges the rows of one CDR3 protein and shows their most common DNA and genes. TCRdb's processing, not the study's, gives the V and J calls here. The sample has about 420,000 distinct CDR3 sequences on record, roughly 13% of them singletons. The top ten hold roughly 4.8% of the sample.

Broader findings and caveats from the paper: During validation, the model predicted progression to ophthalmopathy a median of about 6.5 months ahead of onset, with roughly 65% sensitivity and under 85% specificity. Most expanded thyroid clonotypes (frequency above 0.001) were also found in blood, which suggests that blood repertoires may mirror thyroid immune responses. No statistical method was used to set the sample size in advance, and investigators knew the group allocation. In cross-validation, a model built on a 13 V-J signature told ophthalmopathy apart from stable hyperthyroidism with approximately 91% sensitivity and around 84% specificity, and in testing the same model reached 80%/75%.

V loses 2 bases at its end and J loses 2 bases; junction bases beyond the gene matches: 3. Looking up the germline V gene (reference sequence) yields CDR1 MNHEY and CDR2 SMNVEV. The CDR3 runs 16 residues from the cysteine to the phenylalanine. Only the CDR3 region is kept as DNA, spanning 48 bases read in frame from base 1. There are many counts of this clonotype. Its specific antigen is unknown. No quality values exist for individual bases; no much larger clone is one base distant. A patient counted as having stable Graves' hyperthyroidism if no progression to ophthalmopathy occurred over 18 months of follow-up. Hyperthyroidism patients were newly diagnosed, with disease duration under 2 months, and aged 18 to 65 years. Any patient with an uncontrolled infection, another autoimmune disease, pregnancy or lactation was excluded. Diagnoses were established on the basis of clinical symptoms, serum thyroxine and TRAb, thyroid ultrasound, and orbital computed tomography. PBMCs were isolated from around 10 ml of fresh peripheral blood by Ficoll-Paque density gradient centrifugation. Trizol reagent was used to extract total RNA, and RNA quality was then checked on an Agilent 2100 Bioanalyzer.

The chain is assembled from TRBV27 and TRBJ1-5; TRBD1 lines up with 10 middle nucleotides. The TCR originated in a woman between 18 and 29 years old with Graves' hyperthyroidism. The sequencing sample was made of blood. For the CDR3, the sequence is CASSLRGTGGNQPQHF. The DNA is TGTGCCAGCAGTTTACGAGGGACAGGGGGCAATCAGCCCCAGCATTTT.